This passage covers 26 T cell receptor beta chains from one sample sequenced in a study of T cells after somatic rescue of genetic block. The protocol was immunoSEQ multiplex PCR, while the TCRdb copy is restricted to in-frame clones and leaves out a portion. The data contain some 90,000 clones, about 87% of them singletons. The sequencing sample was made of peripheral blood mononuclear cells (PBMCs). The source of these receptors is a woman younger than 30.

The rearrangement uses TRBV5-1 and TRBJ2-1; weak D call: TRBD2 (6 bases). Germline-derived CDR1 and CDR2 are SGHRS and YFSETQ. The CDR3 runs 15 residues. V was cut by 0 bases and J by 7 bases, with 14 bases left in between. CDR3 residues: CASSLASAVVNEQFF. The CDR3 region has the DNA TGCGCCAGCAGCTTGGCTAGCGCGGTAGTTAATGAGCAGTTCTTC.

This chain joins TRBV6-1 and TRBJ1-2; a possible D gene is TRBD1 (5 bases). The CDR3 totals 15 residues. Germline V gene sequence: CDR1 MNHNS, CDR2 SASEGT. The V end lost 5 bases, the J end lost 4 bases, and 17 bases lay between the germline ends. CDR3 residues: CASSWRGGEGYGYTF. For the CDR3, the DNA is TGTGCCAGCAGTTGGCGCGGGGGGGAGGGCTATGGCTACACCTTC.

The chain uses TRBV6-5 and TRBJ2-1; D possibly corresponds to TRBD2 (5 bases). The CDR3 contains 13 residues. V was trimmed by 10 bases and J by 10 bases, leaving 20 bases between them. Germline CDR1 is MNHEY and CDR2 is SVGAGI. Written as DNA, the CDR3 is TGTGCCACCTGGCCCCCTGGGTCGGGGGAGCAGTTCTTC. Translating it yields CATWPPGSGEQFF.

CDR3 loop: CASSWDRHYEQYF. The CDR3 bases are TGCGCCAGCAGCTGGGACAGGCACTACGAGCAGTACTTC. The chain joins TRBV4-3 to TRBJ2-7; 8 positions agree with TRBD1. Per the germline V gene, CDR1 is LGHNA and CDR2 is YSLEER. After removal of 5 bases from V and 3 bases from J, the junction contained 3 bases not matched to a gene. The CDR3 is 13 amino acids.

This rearrangement joins TRBV28 to TRBJ1-2, with D possibly TRBD1 on 6 matching bases. Germline lookup yields CDR1 MDHEN and CDR2 SYDVKM. With 3 bases removed from V and 8 bases from J, the gap between germline ends came to 22 bases. This CDR3 is 16 amino acids long. The CDR3 region is CASSFRGVWGAEGYTF. The CDR3, as DNA: TGTGCCAGCAGTTTTCGTGGTGTATGGGGGGCGGAGGGCTACACCTTC.

The chain recombines TRBV25-1 with TRBJ2-5; a possible D gene is TRBD1 (6 bases). CDR3 size: 13 residues. V was cut by 4 bases and J by 13 bases, with 19 bases left in between. CDR1 MGHDK and CDR2 SYGVNS come from the germline V gene. This CDR3 is CASSAARGHPLYF. CDR3 in DNA: TGTGCCAGCAGTGCGGCACGGGGACACCCTTTGTACTTC.

J is TRBJ2-1 and V is TRBV15, with D possibly being TRBD2 (6 bases). Trimming cost V 5 bases and J 8 bases, with 13 bases left between them. CDR3 length equals 13 residues. Per the germline V gene, CDR1 is LNHNV and CDR2 is YYDKDF (reference sequence). The CDR3: CATSRDFRDEQFF. Written as DNA, the CDR3 is TGTGCCACCAGCCGGGACTTTCGGGATGAGCAGTTCTTC.

The chain links TRBV7-8 to TRBJ1-1; D unclear. The length of the CDR3 is 13 residues. Trimming took 5 bases from V and 1 from J, leaving 8 bases between them. Germline-derived CDR1 and CDR2 are SGHVS and FQNEAQ. CDR3 sequence reads: CASSRPGNTEAFF. The CDR3 nucleotides read TGTGCCAGCAGCCGGCCCGGGAACACTGAAGCTTTCTTT.

The chain is built from TRBV2 and TRBJ1-2; TRBD1 might be the D (5 bases). The CDR3 sequence is 13 residues long. V dropped 0 bases and J dropped 5 bases, with 7 bases sitting between them. Looked up from germline, CDR1 is SNHLY and CDR2 is FYNNEI. The CDR3: CASSEAGDYGYTF. For the CDR3, the DNA is TGTGCCAGCAGTGAAGCAGGGGATTATGGCTACACCTTC.

The chain links TRBV5-4 to TRBJ2-3; possible D gene TRBD2, 5 bases. The V and J ends lost 3 bases and 6 bases respectively, with 17 bases between them. CDR3 size: 15 residues. Germline V CDR1 and CDR2: SGHNT, YYREEE (reference sequence). The CDR3 DNA follows: TGTGCCAGCAGCTCGCCGACTACTTCCGCGGATACGCAGTATTTT. Protein: CASSSPTTSADTQYF.

CDR3 amino acids: CASSLDVPGANVLTF. The CDR3 nucleotides read TGTGCCAGCAGCTTGGACGTACCTGGGGCCAACGTCCTGACTTTC. V and J are TRBV5-5 and TRBJ2-6; no clear D gene. Trimming took 0 bases from V and 2 from J, leaving 6 bases between them. The V gene's germline CDR1 is SGHKS and CDR2 YYEKEE (reference sequence). CDR3 length: 15 amino acids.

The genes are TRBV9 and TRBJ2-1; D is unresolved. Trimming cost V 1 base and J 4 bases, with 0 bases left between them. This CDR3 is built from 11 residues. Germline V gene data show CDR1 as SGDLS and CDR2 as YYNGEE. In DNA form, the CDR3 reads TGTGCCAGCAGCGTATACAATGAGCAGTTCTTC. Its translation is CASSVYNEQFF.

V and J are TRBV28 and TRBJ1-2; weak D call: TRBD1 (6 bases). Trimming left V 3 bases short and J 6 bases short, with 26 bases between. The germline V gene has CDR1 MDHEN and CDR2 SYDVKM. The CDR3 length is 18 residues. The CDR3: CASSFTTTINDRLNGYTF. CDR3 DNA: TGTGCCAGCAGTTTTACCACCACGATAAACGACAGGTTGAATGGCTACACCTTC.

This sequence joins TRBV14 and TRBJ2-5, with a tentative D call TRBD1 (6 bases). This CDR3 region has 16 residues. The V end was cut by 0 bases, the J end by 6 bases, with 17 bases between. CDR1 and CDR2 (germline): SGHDN, FVKESK. The CDR3 sequence: CASSQDLLGRGQTQYF. For the CDR3, the DNA is TGTGCCAGCAGCCAAGATCTGTTGGGCAGGGGCCAGACCCAGTACTTC.

The V call is TRBV4-1, the J call TRBJ1-2; D remains unclear. The CDR3 sequence is 13 residues long. Trimming took off 1 base at V and 4 bases at J, with 7 bases between the two ends. Germline loops: CDR1 MGHRA, CDR2 YSYEKL. The CDR3 coding sequence is TGCGCCAGCAGCCAAGTAAGCGGCTATGGCTACACCTTC. It encodes CASSQVSGYGYTF.

V gene TRBV7-9 combines with J gene TRBJ2-1; 7 nucleotides match TRBD1. J lost 0 bases, V lost 5 bases, and 7 bases had no gene match. Germline V lookup: CDR1 SEHNR, CDR2 FQNEAQ (reference sequence). The CDR3 is 16 residues long. The CDR3 loop is CASSPRQGSSYNEQFF. Written as DNA, the CDR3 is TGTGCCAGCAGCCCCCGACAGGGTAGCTCCTACAATGAGCAGTTCTTC.

J is TRBJ2-2 and V is TRBV7-2; a weak D match, TRBD2 (6 bases). V was trimmed by 5 bases and J by 6 bases, leaving 16 bases between them. Per the germline V gene, CDR1 is SGHTA and CDR2 is FQGNSA. The CDR3 consists of 15 residues. This CDR3 reads CASSNWGGVAGELFF. CDR3 sequence (DNA): TGTGCCAGCAGCAATTGGGGCGGGGTCGCCGGGGAGCTGTTTTTT.

Here the CDR3 DNA reads TGCGCCAGCAGCTTGGTCGGGGGCAAGTACACTGAAGCTTTCTTT. It yields the protein CASSLVGGKYTEAFF. This rearrangement joins TRBV5-1 to TRBJ1-1, with a weak D call TRBD1 (6 bases). This CDR3 region has 15 residues. Germline V gene data show CDR1 as SGHRS and CDR2 as YFSETQ. Trimming took 0 bases from V and 3 from J, leaving 12 bases between them.

The chain uses TRBV10-3 and TRBJ2-1, with D perhaps matching TRBD1 (5 bases). Germline CDR1 reads ENHRY; CDR2 reads SYGVKD. V was clipped by 2 bases and J by 10 bases, with 15 bases between them. CDR3 size: 14 residues. CDR3 region: CAISEMLRGDEQFF. The CDR3 nucleotides are TGTGCCATCAGTGAGATGTTAAGGGGCGACGAGCAGTTCTTC.

The chain is built from TRBV29-1 and TRBJ2-2; perhaps TRBD1 as D (6 bases). The CDR3 spans 14 residues. The V end was cut by 8 bases, the J end by 4 bases, with 17 bases between. Germline V lookup: CDR1 SQVTM, CDR2 ANQGSEA. DNA of the CDR3: TGCAGCACACGGGACAAAACCTTCACCGGGGAGCTGTTTTTT. Residues: CSTRDKTFTGELFF.

V gene TRBV6-1 combines with J gene TRBJ2-2; 8 bases are a match to TRBD1. CDR1 MNHNS and CDR2 SASEGT come from the germline V gene. The ends lost 5 bases at V and 2 bases at J; junction bases unmatched: 4. The CDR3 extends over 15 amino acids. This chain's CDR3 is CASSPTGDNTGELFF. CDR3 coding DNA: TGTGCCAGCAGTCCGACAGGGGACAACACCGGGGAGCTGTTTTTT.

The V call is TRBV28, the J call TRBJ2-7; no firm D call. CDR3 length: 15 amino acids. Trimming cost V 3 bases and J 5 bases, with 17 bases left between them. CDR1 MDHEN and CDR2 SYDVKM come from the germline V gene. CDR3 coding DNA: TGTGCCAGCAGTTTTTTGGGGTTTGATGGAGACGAGCAGTACTTC. This gives the protein CASSFLGFDGDEQYF.

V is TRBV20-1 and J is TRBJ1-1; D is ambiguous. Trimming cost V 5 bases and J 6 bases, with 7 bases left between them. Germline-derived CDR1 and CDR2 are DFQATT and SNEGSKA (reference sequence). This CDR3 has 10 residues. The CDR3 DNA follows: TGCAGTGCTCCAAGCGCTGAAGCTTTCTTT. Protein: CSAPSAEAFF.

The chain has TRBV7-2 and TRBJ1-1; TRBD1 matches at 8 bases. Germline assignment: CDR1 SGHTA and CDR2 FQGNSA. The CDR3 extends over 15 amino acids. The J segment lost 0 bases and the V segment lost 5 bases, leaving 5 bases of the junction unmatched. CDR3 sequence: CASSAQGGMNTEAFF. For the CDR3, the DNA is TGTGCCAGCAGCGCACAGGGGGGAATGAACACTGAAGCTTTCTTT.

The rearrangement uses TRBV14 and TRBJ2-7, with D tentatively TRBD1 (5 bases). Trimming cost V 4 bases and J 1 base, with 17 bases left between them. Germline V CDR1 and CDR2: SGHDN, FVKESK. This CDR3 spans 16 amino acids. CDR3 nucleotide sequence: TGTGCCAGCAGCCGCCGAACAGGCGCCCTATCCTACGAGCAGTACTTC. It yields the protein CASSRRTGALSYEQYF.

The chain recombines TRBV20-1 with TRBJ2-5, with D unclear. The germline gives CDR1 DFQATT, CDR2 SNEGSKA (reference sequence). V was cut by 6 bases and J by 1 base, with 6 bases left in between. The CDR3 is 11 amino acids. The chain's CDR3 is CSAGIQETQYF. CDR3 nucleotide sequence: TGCAGTGCGGGGATCCAAGAGACCCAGTACTTC.